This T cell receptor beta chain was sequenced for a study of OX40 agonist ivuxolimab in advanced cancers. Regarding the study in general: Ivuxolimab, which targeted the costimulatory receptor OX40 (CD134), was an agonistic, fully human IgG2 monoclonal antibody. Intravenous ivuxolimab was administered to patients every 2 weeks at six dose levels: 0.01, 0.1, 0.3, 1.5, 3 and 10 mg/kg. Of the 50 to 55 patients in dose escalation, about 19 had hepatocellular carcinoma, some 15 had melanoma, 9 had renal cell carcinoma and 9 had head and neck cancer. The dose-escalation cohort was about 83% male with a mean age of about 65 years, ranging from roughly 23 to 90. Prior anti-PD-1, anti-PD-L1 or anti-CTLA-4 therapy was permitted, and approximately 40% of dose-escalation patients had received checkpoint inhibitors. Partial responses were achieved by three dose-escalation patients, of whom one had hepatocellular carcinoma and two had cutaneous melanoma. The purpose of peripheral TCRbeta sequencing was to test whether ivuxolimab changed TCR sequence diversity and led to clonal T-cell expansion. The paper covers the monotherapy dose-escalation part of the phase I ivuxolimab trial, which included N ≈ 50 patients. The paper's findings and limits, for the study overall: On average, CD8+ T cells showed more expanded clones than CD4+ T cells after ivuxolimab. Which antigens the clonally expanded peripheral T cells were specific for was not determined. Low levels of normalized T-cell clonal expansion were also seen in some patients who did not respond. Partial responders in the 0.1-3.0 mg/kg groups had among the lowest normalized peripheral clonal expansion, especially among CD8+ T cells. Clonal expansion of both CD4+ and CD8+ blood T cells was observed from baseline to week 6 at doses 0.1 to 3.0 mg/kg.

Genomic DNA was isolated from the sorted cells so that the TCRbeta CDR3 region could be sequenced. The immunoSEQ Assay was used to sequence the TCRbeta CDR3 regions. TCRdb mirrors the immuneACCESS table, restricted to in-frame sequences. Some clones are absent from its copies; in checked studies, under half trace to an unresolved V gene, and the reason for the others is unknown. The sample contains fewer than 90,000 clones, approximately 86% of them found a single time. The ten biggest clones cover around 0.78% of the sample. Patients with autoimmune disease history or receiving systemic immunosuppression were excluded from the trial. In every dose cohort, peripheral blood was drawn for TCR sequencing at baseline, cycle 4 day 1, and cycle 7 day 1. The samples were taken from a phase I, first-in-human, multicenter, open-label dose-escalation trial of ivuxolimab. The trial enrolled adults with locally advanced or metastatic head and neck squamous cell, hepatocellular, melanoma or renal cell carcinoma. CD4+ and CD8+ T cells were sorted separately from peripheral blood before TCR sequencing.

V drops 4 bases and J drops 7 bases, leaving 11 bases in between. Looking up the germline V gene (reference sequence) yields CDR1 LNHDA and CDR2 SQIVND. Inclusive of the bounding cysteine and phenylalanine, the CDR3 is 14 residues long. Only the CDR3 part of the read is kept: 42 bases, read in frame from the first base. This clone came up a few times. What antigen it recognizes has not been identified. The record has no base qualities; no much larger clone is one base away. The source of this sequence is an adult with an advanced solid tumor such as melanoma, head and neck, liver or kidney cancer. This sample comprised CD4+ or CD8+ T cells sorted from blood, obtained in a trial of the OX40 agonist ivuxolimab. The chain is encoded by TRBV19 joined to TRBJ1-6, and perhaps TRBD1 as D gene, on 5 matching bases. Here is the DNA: TGTGCCAGTAGTAGGCCTGCAGGGAATTCACCCCTCCACTTT. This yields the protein CASSRPAGNSPLHF.